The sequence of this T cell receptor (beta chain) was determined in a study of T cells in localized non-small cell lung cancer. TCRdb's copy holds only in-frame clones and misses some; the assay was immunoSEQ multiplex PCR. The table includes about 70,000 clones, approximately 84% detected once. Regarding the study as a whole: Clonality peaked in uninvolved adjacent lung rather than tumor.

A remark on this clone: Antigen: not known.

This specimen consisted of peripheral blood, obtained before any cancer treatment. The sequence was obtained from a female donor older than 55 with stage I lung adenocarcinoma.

The chain's CDR3 is CASSAGGSGTTGELFF. In DNA form, the CDR3 reads TGCGCCAGCAGCGCCGGGGGTAGCGGTACCACCGGGGAGCTGTTTTTT. V is TRBV4-1 and J is TRBJ2-2, with D tentatively TRBD2 (6 bases). The CDR3 loop spans 16 amino acids. Germline V CDR1 and CDR2: MGHRA, YSYEKL. Deletions cut 5 bases from V and 4 bases from J, with 17 bases between.